This TCR beta chain was observed in a study of T cells in Graves' hyperthyroidism and ophthalmopathy. Study observations and caveats: Stable hyperthyroidism was told apart from ophthalmopathy by a model built on 13 V-J features.

This clonotype was observed many times. Its antigen is not known. CDR3 length: 15 amino acids. Germline V gene lookup returns CDR1 SNHLY and CDR2 FYNNEI. J gave up 6 bases and V 8 bases, and 16 bases lay outside the gene matches. Based on clinical symptoms, serum thyroxine and TRAb, thyroid ultrasound and orbital computed tomography, diagnoses were reached. The investigators amplified TCR beta CDR3 regions from RNA transcripts. A set of HTBI primers served as the primers for a first-round RT-PCR of the TCR CDR3. TCRdb recomputed calls from the multiplex PCR reads with MiXCR, one row per CDR3 protein. The data contain about 400,000 distinct CDR3 sequences, around 15% of them singletons.

Input material: blood. The chain employs TRBV2 and TRBJ2-7; 7 nucleotides match TRBD1. The clonotype comes from a woman aged 55-70 years with Graves' ophthalmopathy. The CDR3 spells CASLWGMEQGSEQYF. CDR3 DNA: TGTGCCAGCCTCTGGGGGATGGAACAGGGGAGCGAGCAGTACTTC.